What follows are 30 T cell receptor beta chains derived from one specimen sequenced in a study of blood T cell repertoires in COVID-19. Profiling relied on immunoSEQ multiplex PCR, and the TCRdb table lists in-frame clones only, not all of them. The table shows fewer than 250,000 clones, with approximately 84% occurring only once. The sample comprised peripheral blood. Source of these receptors: a man aged 45-60 years with acute or convalescent COVID-19.

This chain links TRBV4-1 with TRBJ2-2; D is undetermined. Germline loops: CDR1 MGHRA, CDR2 YSYEKL. CDR3 length: 15 residues. Trimming cost V 0 bases and J 5 bases, with 10 bases left between them. This chain's CDR3 is CASSQDPRETGELFF. The CDR3 DNA is TGCGCCAGCAGCCAAGATCCCCGAGAGACCGGGGAGCTGTTTTTT.

The gene calls are TRBV5-1 and TRBJ1-1, with D possibly matching TRBD1 (5 bases). CDR1 is SGHRS, CDR2 YFSETQ, per germline. The CDR3 loop spans 13 amino acids. Trimming stripped 0 bases from V and 8 bases from J, with 11 bases between. The CDR3 region has the DNA TGCGCCAGCAGCTTGGGGACATCAGGGGAAGCTTTCTTT. It is translated as CASSLGTSGEAFF.

The V gene is TRBV3-1 (or the pseudogene TRBV3-2), the J gene TRBJ2-1; TRBD2 agrees at 9 bases. The CDR3 has 15 amino acids. The germline V gene has CDR1 LGHDT and CDR2 YNNKEL (reference sequence). The ends lost 1 base at V and 7 bases at J; junction bases unmatched: 5. The CDR3, as DNA: TGTGCCAGCAGCCAAGGGAGACTAGCGGCGAATGAGCAGTTCTTC. It codes for CASSQGRLAANEQFF.

The chain links TRBV5-4 to TRBJ2-2, with D perhaps matching TRBD2 (6 bases). The germline V gene has CDR1 SGHNT and CDR2 YYREEE (reference sequence). The V and J ends lost 2 bases and 3 bases respectively, with 8 bases between them. CDR3 size: 14 residues. CDR3 protein: CASSLTGDTGELFF. CDR3 in DNA: TGTGCCAGCAGCTTAACGGGGGACACCGGGGAGCTGTTTTTT.

The chain is built from TRBV6-5 and TRBJ2-2; 8 nucleotides align to TRBD1. Losses at the gene ends were 2 bases for V and 2 bases for J; bases not matched to a gene: 4. The CDR3 length is 16 residues. CDR1 is MNHEY and CDR2 is SVGAGI in the germline V gene. The CDR3, as DNA: TGTGCCAGCAGTTACGGACAGGGCCGAAACACCGGGGAGCTGTTTTTT. As protein: CASSYGQGRNTGELFF.

The chain uses TRBV19 and TRBJ2-1, with 12 bases fitting TRBD2. Germline assignment: CDR1 LNHDA and CDR2 SQIVND (reference sequence). After removal of 4 bases from V and 4 bases from J, the junction contained 8 bases not matched to a gene. The CDR3 is 17 amino acids. CDR3 protein: CASSKGLAGGLYNEQFF. In nucleotides, the CDR3 is TGTGCCAGTAGTAAGGGCCTAGCGGGGGGGCTTTACAATGAGCAGTTCTTC.

J is TRBJ2-3 and V is TRBV5-6; D possibly corresponds to TRBD1 (6 bases). The CDR3 totals 14 residues. The germline CDR1 and CDR2 sequences are SGHDT and YYEEEE. Trimming took 0 bases from V and 2 from J, leaving 7 bases between them. Here the CDR3 reads CASSLGTVTDTQYF. Here the CDR3 DNA reads TGTGCCAGCAGCTTGGGGACAGTCACAGATACGCAGTATTTT.

This chain joins TRBV9 and TRBJ2-7; D not certain. Trimming took off 3 bases at V and 4 bases at J, with 17 bases between the two ends. CDR3 length: 15 residues. CDR1 and CDR2 (germline): SGDLS, YYNGEE. As DNA, the CDR3 is TGTGCCAGCAGCGCCCTACCGGGTCTAGAGTACGAGCAGTACTTC. Translation gives CASSALPGLEYEQYF.

CDR3 DNA sequence: TGTGCCAGCAGCGGGACTAGCGCTACCTACGAGCAGTACTTC. The encoded protein is CASSGTSATYEQYF. V usage is TRBV28 and J usage is TRBJ2-7, with TRBD2 matching over 10 bases. V lost 6 bases to trimming and J lost 2 bases; unmatched junction nucleotides: 4. Germline V gives CDR1 MDHEN, CDR2 SYDVKM. This CDR3 is 14 amino acids long.

This clone was seen only a few times. This chain links TRBV9 with TRBJ2-5, with D possibly being TRBD1 (5 bases). Trimming removed 5 bases at V and 2 bases at J, with 13 bases between. The CDR3 contains 14 residues. Germline CDR1 reads SGDLS; CDR2 reads YYNGEE. The CDR3 spells CASSLDWTQETQYF. DNA for the CDR3: TGTGCCAGCAGTCTAGACTGGACACAAGAGACCCAGTACTTC.

The CDR3 DNA reads TGCAGTGTTCGGAATGAAAAACTGTTTTTT. Translating it yields CSVRNEKLFF. The genes are TRBV20-1 and TRBJ1-4; D uncertain. This CDR3 region has 10 residues. CDR1 DFQATT and CDR2 SNEGSKA come from the germline V gene (reference sequence). V gave up 7 bases and J gave up 5 bases, with 5 bases separating them.

This rearrangement joins TRBV6-5 to TRBJ2-2, with D perhaps TRBD1 (5 bases). CDR1 MNHEY and CDR2 SVGAGI come from the germline V gene. CDR3 length equals 15 residues. Trimming stripped 6 bases from V and 1 base from J, with 12 bases between. The CDR3 sequence: CASRRIGQNTGELFF. In DNA, the CDR3 is TGTGCCAGCAGGCGAATCGGACAGAACACCGGGGAGCTGTTTTTT.

V usage is TRBV7-9 and J usage is TRBJ2-1, with a weak D call TRBD1 (6 bases). Trimming left V 1 base short and J 7 bases short, with 20 bases between. The CDR3 spans 17 residues. Per the germline V gene, CDR1 is SEHNR and CDR2 is FQNEAQ (reference sequence). CDR3 loop: CASSLVGVGAFDNEQFF. CDR3 sequence (DNA): TGTGCCAGCAGCTTAGTGGGAGTGGGGGCTTTCGATAATGAGCAGTTCTTC.

About this clone: This sample includes further DNA sequences coding for the same CDR3. The gene calls are TRBV11-3 and TRBJ2-3, with D tentatively TRBD1 (5 bases). Germline CDR1 SGHNT, CDR2 YENEEA. The CDR3 loop spans 14 amino acids. With 0 bases removed from V and 1 base from J, the gap between germline ends came to 5 bases. The CDR3 sequence: CASSLEGGTDTQYF. CDR3 DNA: TGTGCCAGCAGCTTAGAAGGGGGCACAGATACGCAGTATTTT.

The chain employs TRBV18 and TRBJ1-1; D ambiguous. Germline CDR1 KGHSH, CDR2 LQKENI. The CDR3 consists of 16 residues. Trimming left V 1 base short and J 1 base short, with 13 bases between. The CDR3 spells CASSPQIERGNTEAFF. For the CDR3, the DNA is TGTGCCAGCTCACCACAGATCGAGCGGGGGAACACTGAAGCTTTCTTT.

The J gene is TRBJ1-2, the V gene TRBV19; TRBD1 aligns across 7 bases. The CDR3 is made up of 16 amino acids. V trimming: 7 bases; J trimming: 5 bases; junction bases outside the gene matches: 16. In germline, CDR1 is LNHDA, CDR2 SQIVND (reference sequence). The CDR3 DNA reads as TGTGCCAGTATCAATCTGGGCGGACAGGCCCTTTATGGCTACACCTTC. This gives the protein CASINLGGQALYGYTF.

The chain is built from TRBV7-6 and TRBJ1-4; possible D gene TRBD1, 6 bases. Germline lookup yields CDR1 SGHVS and CDR2 FNYEAQ. Trimming cost V 1 base and J 3 bases, with 15 bases left between them. The CDR3 is 17 residues long. The CDR3 DNA follows: TGTGCCAGCAGCTTAGTAAGCGGGGACACGTCTAATGAAAAACTGTTTTTT. This gives the protein CASSLVSGDTSNEKLFF.

The gene calls are TRBV7-9 and TRBJ2-7; 10 bases map to TRBD2. The CDR3 runs 16 residues. Germline trimming cut 5 bases from V and 6 bases from J; bases unmatched to any gene: 13. The germline V gene encodes CDR1 SEHNR and CDR2 FQNEAQ (reference sequence). This CDR3 is CASSLRLAGGGSEQYF. The DNA of the CDR3 is TGTGCCAGCAGCCTTCGACTAGCGGGTGGGGGAAGCGAGCAGTACTTC. The full variable domain, rest sourced from reference TRBV7-9 and TRBJ2-7, is DTGVSQNPRHKITKRGQNVTFRCDPISEHNRLYWYRQTLGQGPEFLTYFQNEAQLEKSRLLSDRFSAERPKGSFSTLEIQRTEQGDSAMYLCASSLRLAGGGSEQYFGPGTRLTVT.

This chain links TRBV6-5 with TRBJ1-5; D call uncertain. V lost 0 bases, J lost 6 bases, and 9 bases lay in between. This CDR3 has 14 amino acids. Germline V gene sequence: CDR1 MNHEY, CDR2 SVGAGI. This chain's CDR3 is CASSYSESGQPQHF. The DNA for the CDR3 is TGTGCCAGCAGTTACTCCGAGTCCGGTCAGCCCCAGCATTTT.

This clone was seen a handful of times. The V gene is TRBV7-2, the J gene TRBJ2-2; 12 nucleotides agree with TRBD2. CDR3 length: 16 amino acids. The V gene end was trimmed by 8 bases and the J gene end by 4 bases; junction bases not matched to a gene: 8. The germline V gene has CDR1 SGHTA and CDR2 FQGNSA. The CDR3 DNA sequence: TGTGCCAGCGGCAATCTAGCGGGGGGGCGCACCGGGGAGCTGTTTTTT. Protein: CASGNLAGGRTGELFF.

The gene calls are TRBV18 and TRBJ1-2; 7 positions match TRBD1. Looked up from germline, CDR1 is KGHSH and CDR2 is LQKENI. Trimming at V came to 5 bases and at J to 4 bases, leaving 4 bases not matched to a gene. This CDR3 has 13 residues. In DNA form, the CDR3 reads TGTGCCAGCTCAGAGGGACAGCTCTATGGCTACACCTTC. Amino acids: CASSEGQLYGYTF.

The V call is TRBV10-3, the J call TRBJ2-2; D unresolved. This CDR3 has 16 amino acids. V dropped 6 bases and J dropped 0 bases, with 14 bases sitting between them. Germline CDR1 ENHRY, CDR2 SYGVKD. CDR3 bases: TGTGCCATCAGACCCGATAGAGGATCGAACACCGGGGAGCTGTTTTTT. Residues: CAIRPDRGSNTGELFF.

This chain connects TRBV7-9 to TRBJ2-5, with TRBD2 matching 8 bases. The CDR3 length is 14 residues. Germline-derived CDR1 and CDR2 are SEHNR and FQNEAQ (reference sequence). J lost 3 bases, V lost 1 base, and 1 base had no gene match. CDR3 residues: CASSLELAEETQYF. The CDR3 DNA follows: TGTGCCAGCAGCTTAGAACTAGCGGAAGAGACCCAGTACTTC.

The rearrangement uses TRBV28 and TRBJ2-2; TRBD1 matches 7 bases. The CDR3 consists of 15 residues. CDR1 is MDHEN and CDR2 is SYDVKM in the germline V gene. The trim removed 6 bases at V and 4 bases at J, leaving 8 bases unmatched. CDR3 nucleotide sequence: TGTGCCAGCAGCAGACAGGGCTCCGTCACCGGGGAGCTGTTTTTT. Translating gives CASSRQGSVTGELFF. The variable domain in full, with the rest retrieved from reference TRBV28 and TRBJ2-2, is DVKVTQSSRYLVKRTGEKVFLECVQDMDHENMFWYRQDPGLGLRLIYFSYDVKMKEKGDIPEGYSVSREKKERFSLILESASTNQTSMYLCASSRQGSVTGELFFGEGSRLTVL.

This rearrangement joins TRBV6-5 to TRBJ2-7; 7 bases are shared with TRBD2. This CDR3 comprises 16 residues. Looked up from germline, CDR1 is MNHEY and CDR2 is SVGAGI. V trimming: 1 base; J trimming: 0 bases; junction bases outside the gene matches: 6. The CDR3 region has the DNA TGTGCCAGCAGTTACTTCCCGCGGGGGAACTCCTACGAGCAGTACTTC. Protein: CASSYFPRGNSYEQYF.

The V call is TRBV7-3, the J call TRBJ2-1; no definite D call. CDR1 SGHTA and CDR2 FQGTGA come from the germline V gene. V dropped 3 bases and J dropped 5 bases, with 5 bases sitting between them. CDR3 size: 12 residues. The CDR3: CASSLRNNEQFF. The CDR3 nucleotides read TGTGCCAGCAGCTTGCGGAACAATGAGCAGTTCTTC.

V usage is TRBV2 and J usage is TRBJ1-4; D unresolved. Germline V CDR1 and CDR2: SNHLY, FYNNEI. The CDR3 loop spans 11 amino acids. V was clipped by 8 bases and J by 13 bases, with 14 bases between them. The CDR3 bases are TGTGCCAGCGCGGGGTCCGCTGGACTGTTTTTT. This gives the protein CASAGSAGLFF.

The chain carries TRBV3-1 (or the pseudogene TRBV3-2) and TRBJ2-1; 10 bases align to TRBD2. The CDR3 loop spans 15 amino acids. Per the germline V gene, CDR1 is LGHDT and CDR2 is YNNKEL (reference sequence). Unmatched junction bases numbered 4, after V lost 0 bases and J lost 8 bases. CDR3: CASSQEAGGGYEQFF. CDR3 in DNA: TGTGCCAGCAGCCAAGAAGCGGGAGGGGGGTATGAGCAGTTCTTC.

This clone was counted a single time. The rearrangement uses TRBV28 and TRBJ1-5, with TRBD1 identical over 8 bases. Trimming at V came to 5 bases and at J to 2 bases, leaving 8 bases not matched to a gene. Germline lookup yields CDR1 MDHEN and CDR2 SYDVKM. The CDR3 totals 16 residues. The CDR3 nucleotides read TGTGCCAGCAGTCTCAGGGGGCGGTTGGGCAATCAGCCCCAGCATTTT. Encoded protein: CASSLRGRLGNQPQHF.

The chain is built from TRBV7-2 and TRBJ1-1; unclear D gene. This CDR3 contains 13 residues. V lost 2 bases and J 2 bases, leaving 6 bases between the germline ends. Germline values: CDR1 SGHTA, CDR2 FQGNSA. DNA for the CDR3: TGTGCCAGCAGCTTAAACAGAAACACTGAAGCTTTCTTT. It codes for CASSLNRNTEAFF.